One and the same sample provided the 22 T cell receptor beta chains below, sequenced in a study of T cells after yellow fever vaccination. One entry per CDR3 protein, called by TCRdb with MiXCR from the 5' RACE reads. Found here are 45,000 to 75,000 distinct CDR3 sequences, approximately 6% of them singletons; the top ten hold roughly 31%. The sequenced sample was PBMCs, either bulk or a sorted T-cell subset (CD4+, CD8+, memory, or dextramer-sorted; not recorded which), obtained on the day of the yellow fever booster vaccination. The receptors were gathered from a man younger than 30 who received the YFV17D yellow fever vaccine.

On this clonotype itself: This may come from a read error, since a much larger clone is one base off. The chain recombines TRBV7-8 with TRBJ2-2, with D perhaps TRBD2 (5 bases). The CDR3 sequence is 16 residues long. Per germline, CDR1 SGHVS and CDR2 FQNEAQ. In DNA form, the CDR3 reads TGTGCCAGCAGCTTACCCCAGGTAGAGAACACCGGGGTGCTGTTTTTT. Translated, it gives CASSLPQVENTGVLFF.

Many counts were recorded for this clonotype. The rearrangement links TRBV5-5 to TRBJ2-7; TRBD1 might be the D (6 bases). The CDR3 is made up of 16 amino acids. Germline CDR1 is SGHKS and CDR2 is YYEKEE (reference sequence). V was pared by 1 base and J by 1 base, with 15 bases between. The CDR3 DNA sequence: TGTGCCAGCAGCTTGTCCGGGTTAACAGGGTCCTACGAGCAGTACGTC. This sequence encodes CASSLSGLTGSYEQYV.

This chain joins TRBV5-6 and TRBJ1-2; D is possibly TRBD1 (5 bases). CDR3 length: 13 amino acids. V lost 4 bases and J lost 3, with 10 bases in between. Per the germline V gene, CDR1 is SGHDT and CDR2 is YYEEEE. The CDR3 DNA follows: TGTGCCAGCAGCAGCGACAGCCACTATGGCTACACCTTC. Residues: CASSSDSHYGYTF.

This clonotype was counted many times. The chain has TRBV6-4 and TRBJ1-1; tentative D call: TRBD1 (5 bases). Trimming left V 2 bases short and J 1 base short, with 11 bases between. CDR1 is MRHNA, CDR2 SNTAGT, per germline. The CDR3 has 15 amino acids. CDR3 DNA sequence: TGTGCCAGCAGTGACCCGGTCCAGGGGAACACTGAAGCTTTCTTT. Its translation is CASSDPVQGNTEAFF.

CDR3 region: CASSFVGLPYEQYF. The CDR3 bases are TGTGCCAGCAGTTTCGTGGGACTACCATACGAGCAGTACTTC. The chain joins TRBV7-2 to TRBJ2-7; 7 bases agree with TRBD2. V was pared by 6 bases and J by 4 bases, with 9 bases of the junction left unmatched. The CDR3 covers 14 residues. Germline values: CDR1 SGHTA, CDR2 FQGNSA.

This clonotype occurred many times. The chain joins TRBV12-3 or TRBV12-4 to TRBJ1-1, with D perhaps matching TRBD1 (6 bases). The V end was cut by 3 bases, the J end by 1 base, with 9 bases between. This CDR3 has 14 residues. CDR3 DNA sequence: TGTGCCAGCAGTTTTCAGGGGCAGAACACTGAAGCTTTCTTT. Its translation: CASSFQGQNTEAFF.

This rearrangement joins TRBV5-6 to TRBJ2-5; a weak D match, TRBD1 (5 bases). The CDR3 sequence is 14 residues long. CDR1 is SGHDT and CDR2 is YYEEEE in the germline V gene. V was trimmed by 0 bases and J by 5 bases, leaving 11 bases between them. DNA for the CDR3: TGTGCCAGCAGCTTGGCGCAGGGATGGGAGACCCAGTACTTC. This gives the protein CASSLAQGWETQYF. The whole variable domain, filled in from reference TRBV5-6 and TRBJ2-5, reads DAGVTQSPTHLIKTRGQQVTLRCSPKSGHDTVSWYQQALGQGPQFIFQYYEEEERQRGNFPDRFSGHQFPNYSSELNVNALLLGDSALYLCASSLAQGWETQYFGPGTRLLVL.

This clonotype has ten or more counts. The chain recombines TRBV12-3 or TRBV12-4 with TRBJ1-2; D is unresolved. This CDR3 is built from 15 residues. Between the trimmed V and J ends, which lost 3 bases and 8 bases, there was a span of 19 bases. The CDR3, as DNA: TGTGCCAGCAGTTTTAGTCAAACGTTCCACCAAGGCTACACCTTC. Translated, it gives CASSFSQTFHQGYTF.

This clonotype was counted ten times or more. V is TRBV24-1 and J is TRBJ2-5; either TRBD1 or TRBD2 may supply D (6 bases each). Germline V gives CDR1 KGHDR, CDR2 SFDVKD. The V gene lost 8 bases and the J gene lost 2 bases, with 14 bases spanning the gap. The length of the CDR3 is 14 residues. Here the CDR3 reads CATTEGGDQETQYF. The CDR3 nucleotides read TGTGCCACCACCGAGGGGGGCGATCAAGAGACCCAGTACTTC.

This clonotype was recorded many times. The chain uses TRBV7-6 and TRBJ2-3; D is uncertain. There are 14 residues in the CDR3. Trimming pared 4 bases from V and 1 base from J, leaving 9 bases between. CDR1 is SGHVS, CDR2 FNYEAQ, per germline. The CDR3 region has the DNA TGTGCCAGCAGCTCACCCCCTGGCACAGATACGCAGTATTTT. Translating it yields CASSSPPGTDTQYF.

This clonotype has more than one count but fewer than ten. The rearrangement links TRBV4-1 to TRBJ1-5; 10 nucleotides match TRBD1. This CDR3 contains 16 residues. In germline, CDR1 is MGHRA, CDR2 YSYEKL. V lost 1 base and J lost 7; bases outside the gene matches: 7. The CDR3, as DNA: TGCGCCAGCAGCCAAGTCCCCGGGACAGGGGAACAGCCCCAGCATTTT. Its protein product is CASSQVPGTGEQPQHF.

The chain carries TRBV3-1 and TRBJ2-1; D perhaps matches TRBD1 (5 bases). The V end lost 1 base, the J end lost 5 bases, and 12 bases lay between the germline ends. The germline CDR1 and CDR2 sequences are LGHDT and YNNKEL (reference sequence). This CDR3 is 15 amino acids long. The CDR3 nucleotides are TGTGCCAGCAGCCAAGTCACGACAGACCACAATGAGCAGTTCTTC. This gives the protein CASSQVTTDHNEQFF.

This clonotype appeared many times. The CDR3 here is CASSQVVSGELFF. The CDR3 DNA is TGCGCCAGCAGCCAGGTTGTTTCCGGGGAGCTGTTTTTT. The rearrangement joins TRBV4-1 to TRBJ2-2; D call uncertain. Germline V gene data show CDR1 as MGHRA and CDR2 as YSYEKL. Trimming stripped 3 bases from V and 6 bases from J, with 8 bases between. The CDR3 is made up of 13 amino acids.

This clonotype was counted a few times. This chain uses TRBV7-3 with TRBJ2-1; D is unclear. CDR3 length equals 15 residues. Trimming shortened V by 4 bases and J by 0 bases, and 10 bases separated the two germline ends. Germline V gene lookup returns CDR1 SGHTA and CDR2 FQGTGA. DNA for the CDR3: TGTGCCAGCAGCTCTCAGCAGAGCTCCTACAATGAGCAGTTCTTC. This translates into CASSSQQSSYNEQFF.

The chain carries TRBV28 and TRBJ2-2; 10 nucleotides line up with TRBD1. Germline CDR1 is MDHEN and CDR2 is SYDVKM. V lost 1 base and J lost 6; bases outside the gene matches: 5. The CDR3 length is 16 residues. CDR3 sequence: CASSLFRTGGSGELFF. For the CDR3, the DNA is TGTGCCAGCAGTTTATTTCGGACAGGGGGATCCGGGGAGCTGTTTTTT.

The V call is TRBV7-9, the J call TRBJ2-2; D might be TRBD2 (5 bases). In germline, CDR1 is SEHNR, CDR2 FQNEAQ (reference sequence). This CDR3 is 13 amino acids long. V was pared by 5 bases and J by 7 bases, with 11 bases between. The CDR3 region is CASSPGLNGELFF. In DNA, the CDR3 is TGTGCCAGCAGCCCCGGACTGAACGGGGAGCTGTTTTTT. The whole variable domain, remainder taken from reference TRBV7-9 and TRBJ2-2, is DTGVSQNPRHKITKRGQNVTFRCDPISEHNRLYWYRQTLGQGPEFLTYFQNEAQLEKSRLLSDRFSAERPKGSFSTLEIQRTEQGDSAMYLCASSPGLNGELFFGEGSRLTVL.

Comment on this clonotype: A read error may be the cause here, since a much bigger clone is one base away. The chain couples TRBV27 to TRBJ2-3; the D call may be TRBD1 or TRBD2 (5 bases each). The CDR3 runs 17 residues. Germline assignment: CDR1 MNHEY and CDR2 SMNVEV (reference sequence). DNA of the CDR3: TGTGCCAGCAGTCCCGGGGCAAACGACAAACTCACAGATACGAAGTATTTT. Translation: CASSPGANDKLTDTKYF.

This clonotype was detected ten times or more. The chain combines TRBV27 with TRBJ2-5; 9 bases line up with TRBD1. This CDR3 region has 16 residues. The V segment lost 6 bases and the J segment 3 bases; nucleotides outside the gene matches: 11. Germline V gene data show CDR1 as MNHEY and CDR2 as SMNVEV (reference sequence). CDR3 sequence (DNA): TGTGCCAGCAGCCGCGGGACAGGGTGGCAAAAAGAGACCCAGTACTTC. Its translation: CASSRGTGWQKETQYF.

The sample holds many counts of this clonotype. The chain links TRBV29-1 to TRBJ1-2; D not certain. CDR3 length: 11 residues. Between the trimmed V and J ends, which lost 7 bases and 5 bases, there was a span of 11 bases. Germline V gene data show CDR1 as SQVTM and CDR2 as ANQGSEA. CDR3 DNA sequence: TGCAGCGCAGCCGGGTCTTATGGCTACACCTTC. It codes for CSAAGSYGYTF.

Remarks on this clonotype: This clone may be a read error of a much larger clone one base away. The chain joins TRBV7-2 to TRBJ2-5; 14 bases map to TRBD2. Trimming cost V 4 bases and J 9 bases; bases outside gene matches: 13. CDR3 length: 17 residues. CDR1 SGHTA and CDR2 FQGNSA come from the germline V gene. CDR3 sequence: CASSSTGTSGGWGSQYF. The CDR3 DNA sequence: TGTGCCAGCAGCTCTACCGGGACTAGCGGGGGTTGGGGGTCCCAGTACTTC.

This clonotype has at least ten counts. The chain employs TRBV6-2 or TRBV6-3 and TRBJ2-2; D is undetermined. The germline gives CDR1 MNHEY, CDR2 SVGEGT. Trimming left V 8 bases short and J 7 bases short, with 8 bases between. The CDR3 is made up of 11 amino acids. The chain's CDR3 is CASGRNGELFF. In DNA form, the CDR3 reads TGTGCCAGCGGCCGGAACGGGGAGCTGTTTTTT.

The chain recombines TRBV6-1 with TRBJ2-7, with 10 bases fitting TRBD1. This CDR3 contains 15 residues. CDR1 is MNHNS and CDR2 is SASEGT in the germline V gene. V shed 1 base, J shed 6 bases, and the junction held 6 bases outside the gene matches. The CDR3 DNA reads as TGTGCCAGCAGTGAAGTAGGGACAGGGGAGCGCGAGCAGTACTTC. This encodes CASSEVGTGEREQYF.